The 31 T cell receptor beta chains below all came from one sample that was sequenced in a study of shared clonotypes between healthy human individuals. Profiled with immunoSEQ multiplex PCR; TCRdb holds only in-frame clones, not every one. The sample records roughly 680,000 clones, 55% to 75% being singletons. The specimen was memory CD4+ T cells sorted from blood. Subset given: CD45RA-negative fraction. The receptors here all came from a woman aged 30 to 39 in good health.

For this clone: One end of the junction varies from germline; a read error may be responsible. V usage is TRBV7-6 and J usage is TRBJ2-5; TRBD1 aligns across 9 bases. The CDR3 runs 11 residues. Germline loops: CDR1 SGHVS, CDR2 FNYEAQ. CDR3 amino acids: CASSFRDREDF. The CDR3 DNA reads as TGTGCCAGCAGCTTCCGGGACAGGGAGGACTTC.

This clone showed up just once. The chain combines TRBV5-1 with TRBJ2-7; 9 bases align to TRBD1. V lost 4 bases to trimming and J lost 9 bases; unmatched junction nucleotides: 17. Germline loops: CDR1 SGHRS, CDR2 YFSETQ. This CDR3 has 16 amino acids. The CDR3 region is CASSQKPPGQGNVQYF. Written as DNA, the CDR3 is TGCGCCAGCAGCCAGAAGCCTCCGGGACAGGGTAATGTGCAGTACTTC.

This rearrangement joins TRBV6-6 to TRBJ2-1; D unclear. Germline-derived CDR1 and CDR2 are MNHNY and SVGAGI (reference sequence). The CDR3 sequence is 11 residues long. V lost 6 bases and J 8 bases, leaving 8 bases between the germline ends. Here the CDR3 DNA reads TGTGCCAGCAGACTTTTAGATGAGCAGTTCTTC. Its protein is CASRLLDEQFF.

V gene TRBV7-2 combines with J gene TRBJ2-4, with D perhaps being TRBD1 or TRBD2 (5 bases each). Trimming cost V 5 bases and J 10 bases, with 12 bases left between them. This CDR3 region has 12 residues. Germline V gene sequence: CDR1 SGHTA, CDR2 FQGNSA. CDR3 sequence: CASSTGAFIQYF. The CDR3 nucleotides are TGTGCCAGCAGCACCGGGGCCTTTATTCAGTACTTC.

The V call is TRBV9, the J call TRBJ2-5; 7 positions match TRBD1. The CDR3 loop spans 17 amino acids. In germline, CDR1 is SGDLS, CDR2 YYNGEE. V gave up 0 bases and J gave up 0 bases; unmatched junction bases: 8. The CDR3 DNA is TGTGCCAGCAGCGTAGGGAAGGGGGCCCGGTACCAAGAGACCCAGTACTTC. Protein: CASSVGKGARYQETQYF.

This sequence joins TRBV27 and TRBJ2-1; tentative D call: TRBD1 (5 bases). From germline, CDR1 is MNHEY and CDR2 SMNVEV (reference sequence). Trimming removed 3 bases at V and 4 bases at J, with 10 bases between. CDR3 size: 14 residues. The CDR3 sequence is CASSFGQPYNEQFF. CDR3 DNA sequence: TGTGCCAGCAGTTTCGGACAACCTTACAATGAGCAGTTCTTC.

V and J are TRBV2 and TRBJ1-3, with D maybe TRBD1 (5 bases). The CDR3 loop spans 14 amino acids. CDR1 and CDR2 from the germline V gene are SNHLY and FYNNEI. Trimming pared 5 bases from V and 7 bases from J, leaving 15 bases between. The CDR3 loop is CASSKEGRGNTIYF. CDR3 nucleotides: TGTGCCAGCAGTAAGGAGGGGAGAGGGAACACCATATATTTT.

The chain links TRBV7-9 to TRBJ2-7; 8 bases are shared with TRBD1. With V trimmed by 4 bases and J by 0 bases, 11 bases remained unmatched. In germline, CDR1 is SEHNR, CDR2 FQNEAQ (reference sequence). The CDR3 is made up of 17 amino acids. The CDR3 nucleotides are TGTGCCAGCAGCTCCTCCACATACAGGGGGAGCTCCTACGAGCAGTACTTC. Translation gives CASSSSTYRGSSYEQYF.

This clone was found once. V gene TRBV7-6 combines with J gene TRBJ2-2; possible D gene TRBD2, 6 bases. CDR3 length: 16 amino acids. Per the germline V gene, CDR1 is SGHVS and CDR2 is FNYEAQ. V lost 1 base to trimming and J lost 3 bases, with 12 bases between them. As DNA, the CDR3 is TGTGCCAGCAGCTTAGAGGCGGGGACCGACACCGGGGAGCTGTTTTTT. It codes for CASSLEAGTDTGELFF.

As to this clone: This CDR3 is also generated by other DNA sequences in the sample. The CDR3 sequence: CASSLGGSGNTIYF. CDR3 sequence (DNA): TGCGCCAGCAGCTTAGGGGGCTCTGGAAACACCATATATTTT. The V call is TRBV5-1, the J call TRBJ1-3, with a tentative D call TRBD1 (6 bases). Germline lookup yields CDR1 SGHRS and CDR2 YFSETQ. The CDR3 is made up of 14 amino acids. V was clipped by 2 bases and J by 0 bases, with 6 bases between them.

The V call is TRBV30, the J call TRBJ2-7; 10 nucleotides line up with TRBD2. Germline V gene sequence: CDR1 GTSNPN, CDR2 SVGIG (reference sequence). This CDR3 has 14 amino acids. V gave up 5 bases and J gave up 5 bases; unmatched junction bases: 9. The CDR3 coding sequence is TGTGCCTGGGGGGTAGCGGGAGGTACCCACGAGCAGTACTTC. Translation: CAWGVAGGTHEQYF.

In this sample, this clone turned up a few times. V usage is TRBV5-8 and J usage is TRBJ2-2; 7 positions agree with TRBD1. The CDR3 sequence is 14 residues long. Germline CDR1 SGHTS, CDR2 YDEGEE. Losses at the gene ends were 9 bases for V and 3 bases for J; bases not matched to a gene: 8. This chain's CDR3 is CANRRDSYTGELFF. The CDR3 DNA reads TGTGCCAACCGACGGGACAGCTACACCGGGGAGCTGTTTTTT.

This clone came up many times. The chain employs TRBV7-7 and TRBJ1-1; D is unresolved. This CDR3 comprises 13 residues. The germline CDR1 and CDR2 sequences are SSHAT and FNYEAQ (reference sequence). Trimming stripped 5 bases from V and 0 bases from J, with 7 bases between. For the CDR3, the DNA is TGTGCCAGCAGCCAAACCCTGAACACTGAAGCTTTCTTT. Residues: CASSQTLNTEAFF.

This CDR3 reads CASSQGTADSGNTIYF. The CDR3 nucleotides read TGTGCCAGCAGTCAGGGGACGGCAGACTCTGGAAACACCATATATTTT. The chain joins TRBV27 to TRBJ1-3; tentative D call: TRBD1 (6 bases). The CDR3 has 16 amino acids. The germline V gene has CDR1 MNHEY and CDR2 SMNVEV (reference sequence). The V and J ends lost 5 bases and 0 bases respectively, with 14 bases between them.

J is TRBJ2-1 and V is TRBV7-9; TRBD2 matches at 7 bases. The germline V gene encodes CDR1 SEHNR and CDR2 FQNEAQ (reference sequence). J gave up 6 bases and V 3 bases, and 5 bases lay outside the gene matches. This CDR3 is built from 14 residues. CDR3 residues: CASSFVAGLNEQFF. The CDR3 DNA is TGTGCCAGCAGCTTCGTAGCGGGCCTCAATGAGCAGTTCTTC.

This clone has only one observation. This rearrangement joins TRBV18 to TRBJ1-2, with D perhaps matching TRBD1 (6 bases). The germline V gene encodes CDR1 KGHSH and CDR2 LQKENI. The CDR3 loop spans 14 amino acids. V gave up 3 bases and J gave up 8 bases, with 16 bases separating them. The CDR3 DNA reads TGTGCCAGCTCACCGGGAGCAGGGGAAAGAGGCTACACCTTC. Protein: CASSPGAGERGYTF.

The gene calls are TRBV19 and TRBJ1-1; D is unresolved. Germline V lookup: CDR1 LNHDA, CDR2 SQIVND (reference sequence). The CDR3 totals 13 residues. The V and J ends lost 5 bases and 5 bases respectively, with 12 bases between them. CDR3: CASSPNYGTEAFF. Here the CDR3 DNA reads TGTGCCAGTAGTCCTAATTATGGGACTGAAGCTTTCTTT.

In DNA form, the CDR3 reads TGCGCCAGCAGCCAAGCCGCCGGGACTGACTACGAGCAGTACTTC. Its translation: CASSQAAGTDYEQYF. The J gene is TRBJ2-5, the V gene TRBV4-1; weak D call: TRBD2 (6 bases). The J call may be in error: the DNA end matches TRBJ2-7 better. Germline CDR1 and CDR2: MGHRA and YSYEKL. The CDR3 is made up of 15 amino acids.

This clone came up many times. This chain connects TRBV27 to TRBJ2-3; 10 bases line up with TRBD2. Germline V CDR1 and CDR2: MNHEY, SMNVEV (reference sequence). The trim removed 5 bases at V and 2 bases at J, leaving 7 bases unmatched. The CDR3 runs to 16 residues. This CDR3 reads CASSPRTSGFTDTQYF. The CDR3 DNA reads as TGTGCCAGCAGTCCCCGGACTAGCGGATTCACAGATACGCAGTATTTT.

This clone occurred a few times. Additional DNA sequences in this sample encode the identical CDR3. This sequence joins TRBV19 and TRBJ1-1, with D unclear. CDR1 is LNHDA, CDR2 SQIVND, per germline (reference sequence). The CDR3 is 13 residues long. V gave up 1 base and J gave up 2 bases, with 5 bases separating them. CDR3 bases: TGTGCCAGTAGTATAGGGATAAACACTGAAGCTTTCTTT. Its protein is CASSIGINTEAFF. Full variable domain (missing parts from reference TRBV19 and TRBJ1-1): DGGITQSPKYLFRKEGQNVTLSCEQNLNHDAMYWYRQDPGQGLRLIYYSQIVNDFQKGDIAEGYSVSREKKESFPLTVTSAQKNPTAFYLCASSIGINTEAFFGQGTRLTVV.

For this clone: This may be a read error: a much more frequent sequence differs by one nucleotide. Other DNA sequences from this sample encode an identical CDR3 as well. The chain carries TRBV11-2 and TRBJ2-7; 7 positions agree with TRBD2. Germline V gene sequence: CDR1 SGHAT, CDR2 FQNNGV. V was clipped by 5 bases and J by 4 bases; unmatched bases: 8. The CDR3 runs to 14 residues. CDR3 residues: CASSPQRDSYEQYF. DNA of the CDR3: TGTGCCAGCAGCCCGCAGCGGGACTCTTACGAGCAGTACTTC.

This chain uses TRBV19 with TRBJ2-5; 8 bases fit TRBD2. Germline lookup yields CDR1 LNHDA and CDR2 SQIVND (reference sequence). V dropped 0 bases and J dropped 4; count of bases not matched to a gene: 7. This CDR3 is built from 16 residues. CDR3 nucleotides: TGTGCCAGTAGTATAGATCTCGGGAGGGCCTTAGAGACCCAGTACTTC. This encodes CASSIDLGRALETQYF. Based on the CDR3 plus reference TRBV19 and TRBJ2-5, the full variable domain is DGGITQSPKYLFRKEGQNVTLSCEQNLNHDAMYWYRQDPGQGLRLIYYSQIVNDFQKGDIAEGYSVSREKKESFPLTVTSAQKNPTAFYLCASSIDLGRALETQYFGPGTRLLVL.

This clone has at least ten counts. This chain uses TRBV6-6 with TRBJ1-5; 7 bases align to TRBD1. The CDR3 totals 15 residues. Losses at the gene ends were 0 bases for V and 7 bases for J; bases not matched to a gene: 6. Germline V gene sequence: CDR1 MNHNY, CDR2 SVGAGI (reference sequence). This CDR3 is CASSYSTGDVQPQHF. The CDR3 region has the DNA TGTGCCAGCAGTTACTCAACAGGGGACGTCCAGCCCCAGCATTTT.

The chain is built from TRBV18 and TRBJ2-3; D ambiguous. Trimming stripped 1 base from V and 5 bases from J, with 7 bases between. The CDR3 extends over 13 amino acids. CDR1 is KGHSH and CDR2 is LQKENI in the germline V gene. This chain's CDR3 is CASSPLWGDTQYF. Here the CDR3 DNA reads TGTGCCAGCTCACCACTTTGGGGAGATACGCAGTATTTT.

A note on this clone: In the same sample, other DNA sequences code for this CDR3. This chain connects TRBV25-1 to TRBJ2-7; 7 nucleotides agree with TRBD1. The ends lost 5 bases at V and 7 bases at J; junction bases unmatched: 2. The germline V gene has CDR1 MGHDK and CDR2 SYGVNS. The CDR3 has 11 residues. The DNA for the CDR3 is TGTGCCAGCAGTCCGGGACAGGAGCAGTACTTC. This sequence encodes CASSPGQEQYF.

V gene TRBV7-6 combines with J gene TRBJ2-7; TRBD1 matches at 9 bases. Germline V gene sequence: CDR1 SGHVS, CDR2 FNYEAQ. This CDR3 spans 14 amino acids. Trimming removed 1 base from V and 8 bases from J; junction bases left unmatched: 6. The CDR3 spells CASSLEDRGLKQYF. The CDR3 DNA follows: TGTGCCAGCAGCTTAGAGGACAGGGGATTAAAGCAGTACTTC.

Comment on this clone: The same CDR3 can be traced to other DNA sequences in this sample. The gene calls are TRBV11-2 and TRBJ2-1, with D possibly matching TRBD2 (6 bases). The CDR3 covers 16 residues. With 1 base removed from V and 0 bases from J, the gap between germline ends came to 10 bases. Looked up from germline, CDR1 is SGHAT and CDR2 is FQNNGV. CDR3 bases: TGTGCCAGCAGCTTAGTGGCGGGGAGCTCCTACAATGAGCAGTTCTTC. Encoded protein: CASSLVAGSSYNEQFF.

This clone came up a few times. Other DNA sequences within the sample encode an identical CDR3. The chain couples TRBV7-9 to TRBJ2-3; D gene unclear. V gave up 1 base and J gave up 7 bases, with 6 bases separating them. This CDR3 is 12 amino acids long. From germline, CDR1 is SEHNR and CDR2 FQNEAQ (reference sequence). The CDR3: CASSLDRYTQYF. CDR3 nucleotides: TGTGCCAGCAGCTTAGATAGATATACGCAGTATTTT.

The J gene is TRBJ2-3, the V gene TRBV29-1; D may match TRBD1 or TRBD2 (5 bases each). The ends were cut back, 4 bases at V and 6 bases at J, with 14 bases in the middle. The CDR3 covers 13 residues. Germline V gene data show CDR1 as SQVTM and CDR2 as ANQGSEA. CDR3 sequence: CSVGGNLYDTQYF. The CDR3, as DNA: TGCAGCGTTGGGGGGAACCTTTATGATACGCAGTATTTT.

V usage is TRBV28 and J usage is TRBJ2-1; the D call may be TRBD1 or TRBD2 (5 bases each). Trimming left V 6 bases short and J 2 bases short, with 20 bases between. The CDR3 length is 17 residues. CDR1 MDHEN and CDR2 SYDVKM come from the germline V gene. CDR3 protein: CASSQTGAAVTYNEQFF. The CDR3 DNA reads TGTGCCAGCAGCCAAACTGGGGCAGCGGTCACCTACAATGAGCAGTTCTTC.

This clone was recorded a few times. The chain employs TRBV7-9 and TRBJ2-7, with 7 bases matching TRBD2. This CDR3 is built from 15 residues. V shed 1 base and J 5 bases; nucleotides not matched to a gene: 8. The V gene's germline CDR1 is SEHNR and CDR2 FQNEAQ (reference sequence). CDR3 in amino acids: CASSLGSGGANEQYF. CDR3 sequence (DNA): TGTGCCAGCAGCTTAGGGTCGGGAGGAGCAAACGAGCAGTACTTC. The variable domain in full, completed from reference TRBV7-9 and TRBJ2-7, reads DTGVSQNPRHKITKRGQNVTFRCDPISEHNRLYWYRQTLGQGPEFLTYFQNEAQLEKSRLLSDRFSAERPKGSFSTLEIQRTEQGDSAMYLCASSLGSGGANEQYFGPGTRLTVT.